The 14 T cell receptor beta chains below were found in one sample sequenced in a study of T-cell reconstitution after alpha-beta-depleted transplantation in children. For TCRbeta, the library was prepared with unique molecular identifiers. TCRdb redid the calling of the PCR reads with MiXCR, one entry per CDR3 protein. Among approximately 800,000 distinct CDR3 sequences, 16% were seen once, and the ten largest hold approximately 4.5%. Source: PBMCs, mostly from graft donor cells, taken 360 days after TCRalphabeta/CD19-depleted stem cell transplant. These receptor sequences come from a male patient aged 10 to 17 who had a stem cell transplant for acute lymphoblastic leukemia, so the T cells may come from the graft donor.

V usage is TRBV4-1 and J usage is TRBJ2-5; D is ambiguous. The V and J ends lost 1 base and 0 bases respectively, with 9 bases between them. Germline V gives CDR1 MGHRA, CDR2 YSYEKL. The CDR3 totals 15 residues. As DNA, the CDR3 is TGCGCCAGCAGCCAAGTAACGACCAACCAAGAGACCCAGTACTTC. Translation gives CASSQVTTNQETQYF.

This clonotype has only a few counts. This chain uses TRBV6-1 with TRBJ2-2; 8 nucleotides agree with TRBD2. Germline loops: CDR1 MNHNS, CDR2 SASEGT. V shed 3 bases, J shed 4 bases, and the junction held 7 bases outside the gene matches. The CDR3 consists of 16 residues. CDR3 in amino acids: CASSDLSGRPTGELFF. CDR3 nucleotide sequence: TGTGCCAGCAGTGACTTAAGCGGGAGACCCACCGGGGAGCTGTTTTTT.

V gene TRBV7-9 combines with J gene TRBJ2-7; a possible D gene is TRBD2 (6 bases). This CDR3 comprises 16 residues. Germline V lookup: CDR1 SEHNR, CDR2 FQNEAQ (reference sequence). The V end lost 5 bases, the J end lost 2 bases, and 19 bases lay between the germline ends. The CDR3 sequence: CASSPKGRWETYEQYF. The DNA of the CDR3 is TGTGCCAGCAGCCCAAAGGGGAGGTGGGAGACCTACGAGCAGTACTTC.

The chain combines TRBV27 with TRBJ2-1; 7 bases agree with TRBD2. The CDR3 totals 15 residues. Germline V gene lookup returns CDR1 MNHEY and CDR2 SMNVEV (reference sequence). Losses at the gene ends were 6 bases for V and 9 bases for J; bases not matched to a gene: 14. The CDR3 sequence is CASSFAGGSIGEQFF. CDR3 sequence (DNA): TGTGCCAGCAGCTTTGCTGGCGGGAGTATCGGTGAGCAGTTCTTC.

This clonotype showed up just a few times. The J gene is TRBJ2-3, the V gene TRBV9; D is possibly TRBD2 (5 bases). Trimming took off 0 bases at V and 4 bases at J, with 15 bases between the two ends. Germline CDR1 SGDLS, CDR2 YYNGEE. This CDR3 is 16 amino acids long. The CDR3 DNA reads TGTGCCAGCAGCGTAGGACTGTCCCGGCGGGCAGATACGCAGTATTTT. Amino acid sequence: CASSVGLSRRADTQYF.

This clonotype was observed many times. For the CDR3, the DNA is TGTGCCAGCAGAAGAACTAGCTCCCTAACGAGCACCGGGGAGCTGTTTTTT. Encoded protein: CASRRTSSLTSTGELFF. V is TRBV6-5 and J is TRBJ2-2; a weak D match, TRBD2 (6 bases). Trimming took off 6 bases at V and 4 bases at J, with 21 bases between the two ends. This CDR3 has 17 amino acids. The germline CDR1 and CDR2 sequences are MNHEY and SVGAGI.

This clonotype has just a few counts. V usage is TRBV12-3 or TRBV12-4 and J usage is TRBJ2-2; D is undetermined. The CDR3 runs 14 residues. V was clipped by 3 bases and J by 3 bases, with 8 bases between them. The CDR3 loop is CASSFLLHTGELFF. CDR3 sequence (DNA): TGTGCCAGCAGTTTCTTACTACACACCGGGGAGCTGTTTTTT.

The V and J genes are TRBV27 and TRBJ2-1; TRBD2 agrees at 8 bases. The junction had 9 bases not matched to a gene; V was cut back by 4 bases and J by 1 base. Germline V CDR1 and CDR2: MNHEY, SMNVEV (reference sequence). The CDR3 has 17 residues. CDR3 sequence: CASSWSTGTSSYNEQFF. CDR3 nucleotide sequence: TGTGCCAGCAGTTGGTCAACCGGGACTAGTTCCTACAATGAGCAGTTCTTC.

The chain combines TRBV7-8 with TRBJ1-5; maybe TRBD1 (5 bases). Germline V CDR1 and CDR2: SGHVS, FQNEAQ. The CDR3 has 14 residues. Trimming took off 3 bases at V and 5 bases at J, with 11 bases between the two ends. DNA of the CDR3: TGTGCCAGCAGCTTCGACAGCCTGGATCAGCCCCAGCATTTT. Translation gives CASSFDSLDQPQHF.

The gene calls are TRBV12-3 or TRBV12-4 and TRBJ2-3; 7 bases align to TRBD2. The CDR3 extends over 15 amino acids. Unmatched junction bases numbered 9, after V lost 3 bases and J lost 6 bases. The CDR3 here is CASSLGGTLQDTQYF. The CDR3 DNA follows: TGTGCCAGCAGTTTGGGGGGGACTCTACAGGATACGCAGTATTTT.

This clonotype was observed a few times. The chain couples TRBV12-5 to TRBJ2-7, with D unresolved. Trimming pared 1 base from V and 4 bases from J, leaving 8 bases between. The CDR3 has 13 amino acids. Germline V gene lookup returns CDR1 LGHNT and CDR2 FRNRAP. Here the CDR3 DNA reads TGTGCTAGTGGTTTGGGTGGGTCATACGAGCAGTACTTC. Amino acids: CASGLGGSYEQYF. Full variable domain (missing parts from reference TRBV12-5 and TRBJ2-7): DARVTQTPRHKVTEMGQEVTMRCQPILGHNTVFWYRQTMMQGLELLAYFRNRAPLDDSGMPKDRFSAEMPDATLATLKIQPSEPRDSAVYFCASGLGGSYEQYFGPGTRLTVT.

There are a few counts of this clonotype. V gene TRBV7-9 combines with J gene TRBJ1-1; D ambiguous. This CDR3 region has 16 residues. V was clipped by 1 base and J by 0 bases, with 12 bases between them. The germline V gene has CDR1 SEHNR and CDR2 FQNEAQ (reference sequence). Written as DNA, the CDR3 is TGTGCCAGCAGCTTAGGAGAAAGGATGATGAACACTGAAGCTTTCTTT. It is translated as CASSLGERMMNTEAFF.

This chain links TRBV7-3 with TRBJ2-1, with 7 bases identical to TRBD2. After removal of 5 bases from V and 9 bases from J, the junction contained 13 bases not matched to a gene. Germline assignment: CDR1 SGHTA and CDR2 FQGTGA. CDR3 length equals 15 residues. As DNA, the CDR3 is TGTGCCAGCAGCCCACTTGGCGGGAGTATCACTGAGCAGTTCTTC. Amino acid sequence: CASSPLGGSITEQFF. Full variable domain (remainder filled in from reference TRBV7-3 and TRBJ2-1): GAGVSQTPSNKVTEKGKYVELRCDPISGHTALYWYRQSLGQGPEFLIYFQGTGAADDSGLPNDRFFAVRPEGSVSTLKIQRTERGDSAVYLCASSPLGGSITEQFFGPGTRLTVL.

This clonotype appeared many times. This sequence joins TRBV5-1 and TRBJ2-7; D may be TRBD2 (5 bases). The V gene's germline CDR1 is SGHRS and CDR2 YFSETQ. V was clipped by 0 bases and J by 5 bases, with 12 bases between them. The CDR3 consists of 14 residues. The CDR3 spells CASSLDRTRNEQYF. CDR3 sequence (DNA): TGCGCCAGCAGCTTGGACCGGACTCGGAACGAGCAGTACTTC.